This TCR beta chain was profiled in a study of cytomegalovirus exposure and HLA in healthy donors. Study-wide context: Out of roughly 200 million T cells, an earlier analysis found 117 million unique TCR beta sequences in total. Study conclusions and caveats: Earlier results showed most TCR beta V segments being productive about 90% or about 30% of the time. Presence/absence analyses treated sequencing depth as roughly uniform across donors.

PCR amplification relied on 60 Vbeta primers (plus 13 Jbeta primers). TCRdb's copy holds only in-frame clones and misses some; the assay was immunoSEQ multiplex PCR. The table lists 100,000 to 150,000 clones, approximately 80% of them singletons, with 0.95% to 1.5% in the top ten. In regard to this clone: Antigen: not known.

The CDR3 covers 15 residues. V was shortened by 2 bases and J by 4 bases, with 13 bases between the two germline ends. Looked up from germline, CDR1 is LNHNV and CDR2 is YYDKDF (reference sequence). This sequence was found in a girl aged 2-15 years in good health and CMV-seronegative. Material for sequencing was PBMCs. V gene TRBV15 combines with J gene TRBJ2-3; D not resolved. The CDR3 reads CATSRQISAADTQYF. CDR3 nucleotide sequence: TGTGCCACCAGCAGACAGATCTCCGCGGCAGATACGCAGTATTTT.